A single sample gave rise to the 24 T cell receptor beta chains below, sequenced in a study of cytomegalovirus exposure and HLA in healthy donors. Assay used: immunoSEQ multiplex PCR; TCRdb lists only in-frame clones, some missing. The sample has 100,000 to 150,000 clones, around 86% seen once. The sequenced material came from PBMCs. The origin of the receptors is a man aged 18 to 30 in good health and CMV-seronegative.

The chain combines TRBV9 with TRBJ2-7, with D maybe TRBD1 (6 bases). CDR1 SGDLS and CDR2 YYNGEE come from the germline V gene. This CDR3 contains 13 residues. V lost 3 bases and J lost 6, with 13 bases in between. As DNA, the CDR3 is TGTGCCAGCAGCGAACAGGGAAATCGCGAGCAGTACTTC. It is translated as CASSEQGNREQYF.

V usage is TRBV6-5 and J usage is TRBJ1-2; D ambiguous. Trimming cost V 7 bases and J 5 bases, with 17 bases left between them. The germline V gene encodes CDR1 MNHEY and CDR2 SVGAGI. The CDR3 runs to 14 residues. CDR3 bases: TGTGCCAGCACTGGAGGGCGGCCACAGTATGGCTACACCTTC. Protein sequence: CASTGGRPQYGYTF.

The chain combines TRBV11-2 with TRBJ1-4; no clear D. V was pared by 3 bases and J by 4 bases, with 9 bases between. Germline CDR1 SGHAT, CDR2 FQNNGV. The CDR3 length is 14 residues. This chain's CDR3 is CASSFGGVNEKLFF. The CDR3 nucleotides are TGTGCCAGCAGCTTTGGCGGAGTTAATGAAAAACTGTTTTTT.

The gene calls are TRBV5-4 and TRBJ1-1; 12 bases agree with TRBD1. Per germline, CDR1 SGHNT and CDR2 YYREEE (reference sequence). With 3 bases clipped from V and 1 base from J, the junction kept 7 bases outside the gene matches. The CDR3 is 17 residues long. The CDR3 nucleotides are TGTGCCAGCAGCTCCGGGACAGGGGGCGATGGGAACACTGAAGCTTTCTTT. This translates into CASSSGTGGDGNTEAFF. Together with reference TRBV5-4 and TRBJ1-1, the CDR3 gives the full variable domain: ETGVTQSPTHLIKTRGQQVTLRCSSQSGHNTVSWYQQALGQGPQFIFQYYREEENGRGNFPPRFSGLQFPNYSSELNVNALELDDSALYLCASSSGTGGDGNTEAFFGQGTRLTVV.

For the CDR3, the DNA is TGTGCCTGGACCCTAGGGGCTAGCGGGGGGGCCTTGAATGAGCAGTTCTTC. As protein: CAWTLGASGGALNEQFF. This chain joins TRBV30 and TRBJ2-1; 12 nucleotides line up with TRBD2. The V and J ends lost 4 bases and 7 bases, in that order; junction bases with no gene match: 14. This CDR3 is built from 17 residues. Germline CDR1 GTSNPN, CDR2 SVGIG (reference sequence).

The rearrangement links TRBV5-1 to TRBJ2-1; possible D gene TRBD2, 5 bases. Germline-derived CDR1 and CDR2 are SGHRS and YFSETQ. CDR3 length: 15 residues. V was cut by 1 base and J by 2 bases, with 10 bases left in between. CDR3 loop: CASSLPGITYNEQFF. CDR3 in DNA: TGCGCCAGCAGCTTGCCGGGGATCACCTACAATGAGCAGTTCTTC. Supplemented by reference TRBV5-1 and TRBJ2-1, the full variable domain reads KAGVTQTPRYLIKTRGQQVTLSCSPISGHRSVSWYQQTPGQGLQFLFEYFSETQRNKGNFPGRFSGRQFSNSRSEMNVSTLELGDSALYLCASSLPGITYNEQFFGPGTRLTVL.

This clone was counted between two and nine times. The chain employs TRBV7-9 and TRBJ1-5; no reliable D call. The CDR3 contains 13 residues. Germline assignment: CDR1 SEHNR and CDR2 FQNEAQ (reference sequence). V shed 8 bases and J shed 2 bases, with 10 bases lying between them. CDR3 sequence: CASGIAGNQPQHF. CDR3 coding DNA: TGTGCCAGCGGTATTGCGGGCAATCAGCCCCAGCATTTT.

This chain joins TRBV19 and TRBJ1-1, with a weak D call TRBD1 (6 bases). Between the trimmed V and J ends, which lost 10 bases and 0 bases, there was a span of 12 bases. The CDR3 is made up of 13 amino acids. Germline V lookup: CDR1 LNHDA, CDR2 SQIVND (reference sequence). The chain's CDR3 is CAIHNRVNTEAFF. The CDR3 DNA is TGTGCCATCCACAACAGGGTGAACACTGAAGCTTTCTTT.

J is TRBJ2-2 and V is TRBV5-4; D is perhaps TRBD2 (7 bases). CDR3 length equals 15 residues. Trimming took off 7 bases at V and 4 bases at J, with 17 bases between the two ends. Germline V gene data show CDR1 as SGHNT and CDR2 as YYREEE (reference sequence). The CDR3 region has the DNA TGTGCCAGCTCAATCCGGGGGGCGGGCACCGGGGAGCTGTTTTTT. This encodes CASSIRGAGTGELFF.

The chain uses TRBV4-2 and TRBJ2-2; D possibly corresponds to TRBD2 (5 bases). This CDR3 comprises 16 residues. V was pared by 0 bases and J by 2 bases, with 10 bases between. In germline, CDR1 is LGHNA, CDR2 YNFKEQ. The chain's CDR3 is CASSQEPTGNTGELFF. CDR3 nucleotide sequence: TGTGCCAGCAGCCAAGAACCGACGGGAAACACCGGGGAGCTGTTTTTT.

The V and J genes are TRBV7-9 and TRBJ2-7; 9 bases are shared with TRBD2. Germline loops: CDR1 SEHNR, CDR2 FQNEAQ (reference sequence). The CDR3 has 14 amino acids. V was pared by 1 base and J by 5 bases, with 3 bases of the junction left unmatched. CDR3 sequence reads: CASSLGVAGDEQYF. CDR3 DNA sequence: TGTGCCAGCAGCTTAGGAGTAGCGGGAGACGAGCAGTACTTC.

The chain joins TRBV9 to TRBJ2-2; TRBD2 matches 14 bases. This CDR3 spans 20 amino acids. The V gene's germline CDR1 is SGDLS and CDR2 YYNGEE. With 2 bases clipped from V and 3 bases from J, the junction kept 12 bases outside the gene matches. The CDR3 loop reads CASSVGAGLAGGGHTGELFF. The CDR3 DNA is TGTGCCAGCAGCGTGGGGGCTGGACTAGCGGGAGGAGGGCACACCGGGGAGCTGTTTTTT. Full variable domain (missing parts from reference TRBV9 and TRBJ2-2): DSGVTQTPKHLITATGQRVTLRCSPRSGDLSVYWYQQSLDQGLQFLIQYYNGEERAKGNILERFSAQQFPDLHSELNLSSLELGDSALYFCASSVGAGLAGGGHTGELFFGEGSRLTVL.

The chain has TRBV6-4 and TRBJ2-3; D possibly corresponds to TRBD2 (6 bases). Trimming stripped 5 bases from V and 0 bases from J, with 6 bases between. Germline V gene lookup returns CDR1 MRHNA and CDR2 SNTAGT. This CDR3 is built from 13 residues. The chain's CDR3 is CASSSGSTDTQYF. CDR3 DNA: TGTGCCAGCAGTAGCGGGAGCACAGATACGCAGTATTTT.

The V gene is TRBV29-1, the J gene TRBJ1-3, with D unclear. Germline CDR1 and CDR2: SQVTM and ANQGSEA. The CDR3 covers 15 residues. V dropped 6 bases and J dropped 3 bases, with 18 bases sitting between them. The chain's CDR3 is CSVSGLTRSGNTIYF. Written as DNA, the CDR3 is TGCAGCGTATCCGGGCTCACTAGGAGTGGAAACACCATATATTTT.

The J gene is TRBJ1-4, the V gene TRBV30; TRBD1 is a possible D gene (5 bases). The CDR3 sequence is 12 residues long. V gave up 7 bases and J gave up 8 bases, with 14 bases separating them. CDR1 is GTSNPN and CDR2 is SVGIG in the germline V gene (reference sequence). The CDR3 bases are TGTGCCTCCCGCAGGGAAGGGGAAAAACTGTTTTTT. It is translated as CASRREGEKLFF.

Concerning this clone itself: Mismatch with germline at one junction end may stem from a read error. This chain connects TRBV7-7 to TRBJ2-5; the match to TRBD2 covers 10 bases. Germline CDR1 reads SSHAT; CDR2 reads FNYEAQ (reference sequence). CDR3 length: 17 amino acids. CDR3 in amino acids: CASSLARTSGRQETQYF. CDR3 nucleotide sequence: TGTGCTAGCAGCTTAGCCAGGACTAGCGGAAGACAAGAGACCCAGTACTTC.

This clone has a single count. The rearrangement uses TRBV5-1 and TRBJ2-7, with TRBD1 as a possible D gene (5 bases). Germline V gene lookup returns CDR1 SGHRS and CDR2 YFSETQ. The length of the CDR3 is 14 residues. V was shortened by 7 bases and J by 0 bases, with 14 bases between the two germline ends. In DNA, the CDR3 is TGCGCCAGCTTGGAGACAGTTAGCTCCTACGAGCAGTACTTC. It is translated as CASLETVSSYEQYF.

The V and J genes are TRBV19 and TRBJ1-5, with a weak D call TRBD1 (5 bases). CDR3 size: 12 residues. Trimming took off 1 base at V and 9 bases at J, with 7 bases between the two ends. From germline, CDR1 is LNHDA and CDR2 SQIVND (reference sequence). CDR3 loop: CASSIGRGPQHF. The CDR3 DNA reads TGTGCCAGTAGTATAGGGAGGGGGCCCCAGCATTTT.

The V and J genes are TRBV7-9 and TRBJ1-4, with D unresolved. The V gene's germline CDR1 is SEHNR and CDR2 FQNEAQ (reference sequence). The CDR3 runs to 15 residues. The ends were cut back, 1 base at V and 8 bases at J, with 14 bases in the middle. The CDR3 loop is CASSLVPGIEEKLFF. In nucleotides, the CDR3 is TGTGCCAGCAGCTTAGTTCCGGGGATTGAGGAAAAACTGTTTTTT. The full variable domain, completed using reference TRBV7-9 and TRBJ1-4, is DTGVSQNPRHKITKRGQNVTFRCDPISEHNRLYWYRQTLGQGPEFLTYFQNEAQLEKSRLLSDRFSAERPKGSFSTLEIQRTEQGDSAMYLCASSLVPGIEEKLFFGSGTQLSVL.

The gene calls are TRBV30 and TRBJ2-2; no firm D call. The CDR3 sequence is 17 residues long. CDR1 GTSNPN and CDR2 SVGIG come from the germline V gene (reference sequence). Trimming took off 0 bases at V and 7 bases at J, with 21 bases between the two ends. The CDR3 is CAWSVLFAAPPGGELFF. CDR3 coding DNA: TGTGCCTGGAGTGTACTGTTCGCCGCCCCCCCGGGCGGGGAGCTGTTTTTT. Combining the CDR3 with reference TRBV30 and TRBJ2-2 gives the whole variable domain SQTIHQWPATLVQPVGSPLSLECTVEGTSNPNLYWYRQAAGRGLQLLFYSVGIGQISSEVPQNLSASRPQDRQFILSSKKLLLSDSGFYLCAWSVLFAAPPGGELFFGEGSRLTVL.

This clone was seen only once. The CDR3 protein is CASSEGLGRLTSNQPQHF. CDR3 nucleotides: TGTGCCAGCAGTGAAGGGCTGGGGCGTCTCACTAGCAATCAGCCCCAGCATTTT. The J gene is TRBJ1-5, the V gene TRBV6-1, with D perhaps TRBD1 (5 bases). V shed 1 base and J shed 0 bases, with 16 bases lying between them. CDR1 is MNHNS, CDR2 SASEGT, per germline. The CDR3 is 18 residues long.

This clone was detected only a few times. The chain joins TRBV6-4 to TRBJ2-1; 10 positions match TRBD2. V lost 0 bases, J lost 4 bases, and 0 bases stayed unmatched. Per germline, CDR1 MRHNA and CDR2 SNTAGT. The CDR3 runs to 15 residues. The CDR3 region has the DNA TGTGCCAGCAGTGACTCAGCGGGGGGGTACAATGAGCAGTTCTTC. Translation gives CASSDSAGGYNEQFF.

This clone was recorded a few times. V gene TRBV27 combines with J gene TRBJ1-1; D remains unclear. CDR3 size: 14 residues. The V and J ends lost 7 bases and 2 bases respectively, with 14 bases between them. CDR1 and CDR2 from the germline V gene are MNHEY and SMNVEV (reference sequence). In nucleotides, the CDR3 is TGTGCCAGCACAACCAATGCGGGTAACACTGAAGCTTTCTTT. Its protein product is CASTTNAGNTEAFF.

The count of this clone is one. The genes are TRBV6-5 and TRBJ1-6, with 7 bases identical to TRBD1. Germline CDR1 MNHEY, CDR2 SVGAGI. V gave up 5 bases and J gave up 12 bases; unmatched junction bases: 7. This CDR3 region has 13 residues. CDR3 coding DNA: TGTGCCAGCAGTCGGGACAGAGCTCGACCCCTCCACTTT. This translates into CASSRDRARPLHF.